The rows below give T cell receptor beta chains drawn from one sample of a study of cytomegalovirus exposure and HLA in healthy donors. Measured with immunoSEQ multiplex PCR; TCRdb has only the in-frame clones, and not every one. The repertoire holds 200,000 to 250,000 clones, with 60% to 80% as singletons. The sample comprised PBMCs. The origin of the receptors is a male donor in good health and CMV-seronegative. The CDR3 runs from the conserved cysteine through the conserved F or W. The D gene is left open where the match is weak. Clone size, where shown, is once, few, many, or a class for clones that have expanded.

j_call v_call clone_size d_call cdr3_nt cdr3_aa
TRBJ2-7 TRBV4-2 NA TRBD1 TGTGCCAGCAGCCAACTGGGACAGGGGACCTACGAGCAGTACTTC CASSQLGQGTYEQYF
TRBJ2-2 TRBV14 NA NA TGTGCCAGCAGCCAGCCCCAAGACACGAACACCGGGGAGCTGTTTTTT CASSQPQDTNTGELFF
TRBJ1-1 TRBV18 few TRBD1 TGTGCCAGCTCACCCCCGACAGGGAAGGGCACTGAAGCTTTCTTT CASSPPTGKGTEAFF
TRBJ2-7 TRBV5-1 few TRBD2 TGCGCCAGCAGCACAACTAGCGGGAGGGCCTACGAGCAGTACTTC CASSTTSGRAYEQYF
TRBJ2-3 TRBV7-8 NA TRBD2 TGTGCCAGCAGCTCTCTGTTGGGTAGCGGGAGACGTGATACGCAGTATTTT CASSSLLGSGRRDTQYF
TRBJ1-2 TRBV27 NA TRBD1 TGTGCCAGCAGTTCAATAAGACAGGGGGCACGATATGGCTACACCTTC CASSSIRQGARYGYTF
TRBJ1-3 TRBV10-1 NA NA TGCGCCAGCAGTGCCAACAGGGGAAACACCATATATTTT CASSANRGNTIYF
TRBJ2-7 TRBV27 NA NA TGTGCCAGCAGTTCGGGGGAAGCCTACGAGCAGTACTTC CASSSGEAYEQYF
TRBJ2-7 TRBV4-1 NA TRBD2 TGCGCCAGCAGCCAAGACGGGACTAGTCGTCTGCTACTATACTTC CASSQDGTSRLLLYF
TRBJ2-1 TRBV7-8 NA NA TGTGCCAGCAGCCCCCTCGGGCGGGGAAGCTCCTACAATGAGCAGTTCTTC CASSPLGRGSSYNEQFF
TRBJ1-4 TRBV7-9 NA NA TGTGCCAGCAGCTTGACCGGAGGAGAAAAACTGTTTTTT CASSLTGGEKLFF
TRBJ2-6 TRBV9 few NA TGTGCCAGCAGCGTAGCTATTTCGACAGGGGCCAACGTCCTGACTTTC CASSVAISTGANVLTF
TRBJ2-3 TRBV28 NA NA TGTGCCAGCAGCTCCTGGCAGGGCACAGATACGCAGTATTTT CASSSWQGTDTQYF
TRBJ2-1 TRBV6-5 once TRBD2 TGTGCCAGCAGTTTCACTAGCGGGAGGGCCGGTGAGCAGTTCTTC CASSFTSGRAGEQFF
TRBJ2-7 TRBV5-6 few TRBD2 TGTGCCAGCAGCTTGCTCGGGCTAGCGGGCTACGAGCAGTACTTC CASSLLGLAGYEQYF
TRBJ1-1 TRBV29-1 few TRBD1 TGCAGCGTTGTCGGGACAGAAACTAGCACTGAAGCTTTCTTT CSVVGTETSTEAFF
TRBJ2-5 TRBV20-1 NA NA TGCAGTGCTATCGGGGAGACCCAGTACTTC CSAIGETQYF
TRBJ2-7 TRBV7-8 NA NA TGTGCCAGCATCCTAGGGACTGGGCCCTACGAGCAGTACTTC CASILGTGPYEQYF
TRBJ2-2 TRBV19 NA NA TGTGCCAGTAGTTCGACAGCGAACACCGGGGAGCTGTTTTTT CASSSTANTGELFF
TRBJ2-2 TRBV19 NA NA TGTGCCAGTAGTACCGATTACATGGGACATCACACCGGGGAGCTGTTTTTT CASSTDYMGHHTGELFF
TRBJ2-1 TRBV14 NA TRBD2 TGTGCCAGCAGCCAAGTCCCAACAAGACTAGCGGGAGGGCTTATGGATGAGCAGTTCTTC CASSQVPTRLAGGLMDEQFF
TRBJ1-4 TRBV29-1 NA NA TGCAGCGTCGATAAAATAATTGGACAGCCGGAAAAACTGTTTTTT CSVDKIIGQPEKLFF
TRBJ2-3 TRBV27 NA TRBD2 TGTGCCAGCAGTCCCCGGACTAGCGGGAGTCCAGATACGCAGTATTTT CASSPRTSGSPDTQYF
TRBJ2-7 TRBV28 once TRBD1 TGTGCCAGCAGTTTACCCCAGACAGGGGGAGGGATATACGAGCAGTACTTC CASSLPQTGGGIYEQYF
TRBJ2-7 TRBV19 NA NA TGTGCCAGTAGTATAGGCGGCGGCAGCTCCTACGAGCAGTACTTC CASSIGGGSSYEQYF
TRBJ2-3 TRBV4-1 NA NA TGCGCCAGCAGCCAGACTACCGGAGATACGCAGTATTTT CASSQTTGDTQYF
TRBJ1-1 TRBV19 NA TRBD1 TGTGCCAGTAGTATACGGGGACAGAGGAACACTGAAGCTTTCTTT CASSIRGQRNTEAFF
TRBJ2-7 TRBV20-1 NA NA TGCAGTGCTAGATCCTTCTACGAGCAGTACTTC CSARSFYEQYF
TRBJ2-1 TRBV28 once TRBD2 TGTGCCAGCAGCGCCCTAGCGGGCCTCAATGAGCAGTTCTTC CASSALAGLNEQFF
TRBJ2-1 TRBV5-6 NA TRBD2 TGTGCCAGCATGTCTAGCGGGAGGTCGGATGAGCAGTTCTTC CASMSSGRSDEQFF
TRBJ1-4 TRBV6-5 once TRBD1 TGTGCCAGCAGTTCCCCCCGGGACAGGGGTGAAAAACTGTTTTTT CASSSPRDRGEKLFF
TRBJ2-1 TRBV6-1 few NA TGTGCCAGCAGTGAAGGGCCGTTTCGTGAGCAGTTCTTC CASSEGPFREQFF
TRBJ2-1 TRBV6-6 NA NA TGTGCCAGCACCGTAGGGGGCAATGAGCAGTTCTTC CASTVGGNEQFF
TRBJ1-1 TRBV7-2 NA NA TGTGCCAGCAAAGAAGGGGCGCGGACTGAAGCTTTCTTT CASKEGARTEAFF
TRBJ1-1 TRBV7-9 NA NA TGTGCCAGCAGAACTTCCCCAGGGAATCCTGAAGCTTTCTTT CASRTSPGNPEAFF
TRBJ2-7 TRBV29-1 once NA TGCAGCGTCGCCTCGGGGGGCCGCTACGAGCAGTACTTC CSVASGGRYEQYF
TRBJ1-2 TRBV27 NA NA TGTGCCAGCCACTCTTTGGGGGTGACTAGCGGCTACACCTTC CASHSLGVTSGYTF